The 27 T cell receptor beta chains below all came from one sample that was sequenced in a study of shared clonotypes between healthy human individuals. Sequencing used immunoSEQ multiplex PCR; TCRdb keeps in-frame clones, though not all of them. The table has hundreds of thousands of clones, 80% to 95% seen once. Naive CD8 isolation took CD45RO-negative cells positively selected for CCR7 and excluded terminally differentiated effector memory CD45RA+ cells. Sequencing input: naive CD8+ T cells sorted from blood. The receptors originated from a man aged 25 to 45 in good health.

This chain uses TRBV7-9 with TRBJ1-1; 9 nucleotides agree with TRBD1. Germline values: CDR1 SEHNR, CDR2 FQNEAQ (reference sequence). The V segment lost 2 bases and the J segment 1 base; nucleotides outside the gene matches: 11. The CDR3 covers 18 residues. Written as DNA, the CDR3 is TGTGCCAGCAGCTTATTGCCGGGACAGGGTAACTCGAACACTGAAGCTTTCTTT. Residues: CASSLLPGQGNSNTEAFF.

The rearrangement joins TRBV6-4 to TRBJ2-7, with TRBD2 as a possible D gene (6 bases). The CDR3 has 15 residues. Trimming shortened V by 4 bases and J by 0 bases, and 13 bases separated the two germline ends. Germline V gives CDR1 MRHNA, CDR2 SNTAGT. The CDR3 DNA reads as TGTGCCAGCAGTGTTTGGGGAGGCGGCTCCTACGAGCAGTACTTC. Amino acid sequence: CASSVWGGGSYEQYF.

The genes are TRBV7-9 and TRBJ2-1; no clear D. The CDR3 is made up of 15 amino acids. Germline V gene sequence: CDR1 SEHNR, CDR2 FQNEAQ (reference sequence). Trimming cost V 4 bases and J 4 bases, with 14 bases left between them. Written as DNA, the CDR3 is TGTGCCAGCAGCTCTGGGGTTGAAGGTTACAATGAGCAGTTCTTC. Encoded protein: CASSSGVEGYNEQFF.

Comment on this clone: This sequence may be a read error, since a much larger clone differs from it by one base. This chain links TRBV28 with TRBJ1-2; D not certain. This CDR3 has 11 amino acids. CDR1 and CDR2 (germline): MDHEN, SYDVKM. CDR3 region: CASSERFGHTF. The CDR3 DNA reads TGTGCCAGCAGCGAACGTTTTGGCCACACCTTC.

The V gene is TRBV28, the J gene TRBJ2-2; a possible D gene is TRBD1 (6 bases). The V gene lost 3 bases and the J gene lost 2 bases, with 10 bases spanning the gap. Germline values: CDR1 MDHEN, CDR2 SYDVKM. This CDR3 spans 15 amino acids. CDR3 nucleotide sequence: TGTGCCAGCAGTTTCCGGGACACTAACACCGGGGAGCTGTTTTTT. It is translated as CASSFRDTNTGELFF.

Regarding this clone: A read error may produce the germline difference seen at one junction end. The chain employs TRBV7-7 and TRBJ2-6; 8 bases fit TRBD1. The length of the CDR3 is 15 residues. Germline CDR1 SSHAT, CDR2 FNYEAQ (reference sequence). CDR3 sequence: CASSLGTGTGNDLTF. The CDR3 DNA reads as TGTGCTAGCAGCTTAGGGACCGGGACAGGCAACGACCTGACTTTC.

The chain recombines TRBV5-6 with TRBJ2-2; D is perhaps TRBD1 (5 bases). V was pared by 0 bases and J by 0 bases, with 12 bases between. The V gene's germline CDR1 is SGHDT and CDR2 YYEEEE. The CDR3 has 17 amino acids. In DNA form, the CDR3 reads TGTGCCAGCAGCTTGGCCATCCGGACAACGAACACCGGGGAGCTGTTTTTT. Translation: CASSLAIRTTNTGELFF.

This chain links TRBV5-4 with TRBJ2-3; D is undetermined. V lost 0 bases and J lost 3, with 14 bases in between. Germline V lookup: CDR1 SGHNT, CDR2 YYREEE (reference sequence). This CDR3 contains 16 residues. CDR3 DNA: TGTGCCAGCAGCTTGGTAGGCTTGGGGTCTACAGATACGCAGTATTTT. Its translation: CASSLVGLGSTDTQYF.

This sequence joins TRBV7-8 and TRBJ2-2, with TRBD2 as a possible D gene (6 bases). Germline CDR1 is SGHVS and CDR2 is FQNEAQ. The CDR3 totals 13 residues. In nucleotides, the CDR3 is TGTGCAGGCATAGCGGAGAACACCGGGGAGCTGTTTTTT. Translation: CAGIAENTGELFF.

The V gene is TRBV9, the J gene TRBJ2-7, with TRBD1 matching 8 bases. Germline CDR1 SGDLS, CDR2 YYNGEE. The CDR3 spans 14 residues. V gave up 3 bases and J gave up 5 bases; unmatched junction bases: 7. The CDR3 bases are TGTGCCAGCAGCGCTTGGACAGGGACGCACGAGCAGTACTTC. Its protein product is CASSAWTGTHEQYF.

This chain links TRBV6-5 with TRBJ1-2; D gene unclear. The CDR3 runs 13 residues. Per the germline V gene, CDR1 is MNHEY and CDR2 is SVGAGI. Deletions cut 1 base from V and 7 bases from J, with 10 bases between. The DNA of the CDR3 is TGTGCCAGCAGTTACTTACTACAGAGTGGCTACACCTTC. It codes for CASSYLLQSGYTF.

The gene calls are TRBV13 and TRBJ2-3; D ambiguous. The V gene's germline CDR1 is PRHDT and CDR2 FYEKMQ (reference sequence). The V end lost 1 base, the J end lost 1 base, and 6 bases lay between the germline ends. This CDR3 is 14 amino acids long. The CDR3 sequence is CASSLDARTDTQYF. In DNA form, the CDR3 reads TGTGCCAGCAGCTTAGACGCGCGCACAGATACGCAGTATTTT.

Only one count was recorded for this clone. Additional DNA sequences in this sample encode the identical CDR3. V usage is TRBV7-9 and J usage is TRBJ2-7; D is perhaps TRBD1 or TRBD2 (5 bases each). This CDR3 has 12 amino acids. V dropped 1 base and J dropped 5 bases, with 6 bases sitting between them. CDR1 SEHNR and CDR2 FQNEAQ come from the germline V gene (reference sequence). CDR3 region: CASSLGGHEQYF. In DNA, the CDR3 is TGTGCCAGCAGCTTAGGGGGACACGAGCAGTACTTC.

V is TRBV27 and J is TRBJ2-6; D gene uncertain. The CDR3 is 13 amino acids. Germline CDR1 MNHEY, CDR2 SMNVEV (reference sequence). V was clipped by 5 bases and J by 3 bases, with 5 bases between them. The CDR3 DNA reads as TGTGCCAGCAGTGCGTATGGGGCCAACGTCCTGACTTTC. This sequence encodes CASSAYGANVLTF.

Note on this clone: It is unclear where the CDR3 begins or ends on the DNA, so no DNA is shown, and the CDR3 is as TCRdb lists it. This chain joins TRBV7-8 and TRBJ1-1. The CDR3 contains 13 residues when both ends are counted. From germline, CDR1 is SGHVS and CDR2 FQNEAQ. The CDR3 region is CASSFGPGVAAFF.

The chain couples TRBV7-3 to TRBJ1-1, with 10 bases lining up with TRBD1. The CDR3 totals 14 residues. The V and J ends lost 5 bases and 8 bases, in that order; junction bases with no gene match: 8. Per germline, CDR1 SGHTA and CDR2 FQGTGA. The CDR3: CASSPGTGVDEAFF. The CDR3 DNA reads TGTGCCAGCAGCCCAGGGACAGGGGTGGACGAAGCTTTCTTT.

The V and J genes are TRBV2 and TRBJ1-2; a weak D match, TRBD1 (5 bases). CDR1 SNHLY and CDR2 FYNNEI come from the germline V gene. CDR3 length: 13 amino acids. V lost 10 bases to trimming and J lost 8 bases, with 20 bases between them. The DNA of the CDR3 is TGTGCCACCCTAATCCCAGGGACCTTGGGCTACACCTTC. Translated: CATLIPGTLGYTF.

Note on this clone: The sample has other DNA sequences that encode this CDR3 too. The chain carries TRBV19 and TRBJ2-1, with 7 bases fitting TRBD2. CDR1 is LNHDA and CDR2 is SQIVND in the germline V gene (reference sequence). After removal of 4 bases from V and 0 bases from J, the junction contained 3 bases not matched to a gene. The CDR3 covers 15 residues. CDR3 in amino acids: CASSTSGNSYNEQFF. CDR3 DNA: TGTGCCAGTAGTACTAGCGGAAACTCCTACAATGAGCAGTTCTTC.

This chain joins TRBV5-6 and TRBJ2-7; possible D gene TRBD1, 6 bases. The germline V gene has CDR1 SGHDT and CDR2 YYEEEE. V was clipped by 2 bases and J by 4 bases, with 10 bases between them. The CDR3 spans 13 residues. CDR3 in amino acids: CASSFRDNYEQYF. The CDR3 nucleotides are TGTGCCAGCAGCTTCCGGGACAATTACGAGCAGTACTTC.

The chain is built from TRBV5-4 and TRBJ2-3; 11 bases fit TRBD2. The CDR3 loop spans 18 amino acids. Germline V gene data show CDR1 as SGHNT and CDR2 as YYREEE (reference sequence). Losses at the gene ends were 3 bases for V and 0 bases for J; bases not matched to a gene: 9. The CDR3 region is CASSSPATSGTSTDTQYF. The CDR3 bases are TGTGCCAGCAGCTCCCCCGCGACTAGCGGGACTAGCACAGATACGCAGTATTTT.

The gene calls are TRBV5-6 and TRBJ2-1, with D possibly TRBD2 on 6 matching bases. There are 15 residues in the CDR3. V was cut by 1 base and J by 7 bases, with 15 bases left in between. Germline lookup yields CDR1 SGHDT and CDR2 YYEEEE. CDR3 residues: CASSLTGSGVNEQFF. The CDR3 nucleotides read TGTGCCAGCAGCTTGACGGGCTCGGGGGTAAATGAGCAGTTCTTC.

This chain links TRBV7-9 with TRBJ2-1; 8 nucleotides agree with TRBD2. The CDR3 is 15 residues long. The V gene's germline CDR1 is SEHNR and CDR2 FQNEAQ (reference sequence). The V gene end was trimmed by 5 bases and the J gene end by 9 bases; junction bases not matched to a gene: 12. As DNA, the CDR3 is TGTGCCAGCAGCAGCGGGAGCGGGAGTGGGATTGAGCAGTTCTTC. It translates to CASSSGSGSGIEQFF.

In the case of this clone: A read error may produce the germline difference seen at one junction end. J is TRBJ2-2 and V is TRBV10-1, with no clear D. CDR1 is WNHNN, CDR2 SYGVQD, per germline (reference sequence). CDR3 size: 13 residues. CDR3 residues: CASSESNPGELFF. CDR3 DNA sequence: TGCGCCAGCAGTGAGTCGAACCCCGGGGAGCTGTTTTTT.

The gene calls are TRBV19 and TRBJ2-7; tentatively, D is TRBD1 (6 bases). Germline loops: CDR1 LNHDA, CDR2 SQIVND (reference sequence). V lost 8 bases and J lost 1, with 21 bases in between. This CDR3 is 16 amino acids long. For the CDR3, the DNA is TGTGCCAGTGCTCAGGACAGCCAGGGCCTATCCTACGAGCAGTACTTC. Its protein is CASAQDSQGLSYEQYF.

The chain uses TRBV10-3 and TRBJ1-1, with a tentative D call TRBD1 (6 bases). CDR1 and CDR2 (germline): ENHRY, SYGVKD. The CDR3 is 16 amino acids. This CDR3 reads CVIRDTTSSTNTEAFF. The CDR3 DNA sequence: TGTGTGATCCGGGACACCACTTCCTCGACAAACACTGAAGCTTTCTTT.

J is TRBJ2-7 and V is TRBV7-6; D is unresolved. In germline, CDR1 is SGHVS, CDR2 FNYEAQ. The V end was cut by 2 bases, the J end by 0 bases, with 5 bases between. The CDR3 consists of 13 residues. The CDR3 DNA reads TGTGCCAGCAGCTTACCCGACTCCTACGAGCAGTACTTC. Its translation is CASSLPDSYEQYF.

This chain links TRBV28 with TRBJ2-1, with D possibly matching TRBD2 (6 bases). Germline V gene data show CDR1 as MDHEN and CDR2 as SYDVKM. This CDR3 has 14 amino acids. V was clipped by 5 bases and J by 4 bases, with 12 bases between them. The CDR3 region is CASSPGTWYNEQFF. Here the CDR3 DNA reads TGTGCCAGCAGTCCCGGGACTTGGTACAATGAGCAGTTCTTC. The whole variable domain, filled in from reference TRBV28 and TRBJ2-1, reads DVKVTQSSRYLVKRTGEKVFLECVQDMDHENMFWYRQDPGLGLRLIYFSYDVKMKEKGDIPEGYSVSREKKERFSLILESASTNQTSMYLCASSPGTWYNEQFFGPGTRLTVL.